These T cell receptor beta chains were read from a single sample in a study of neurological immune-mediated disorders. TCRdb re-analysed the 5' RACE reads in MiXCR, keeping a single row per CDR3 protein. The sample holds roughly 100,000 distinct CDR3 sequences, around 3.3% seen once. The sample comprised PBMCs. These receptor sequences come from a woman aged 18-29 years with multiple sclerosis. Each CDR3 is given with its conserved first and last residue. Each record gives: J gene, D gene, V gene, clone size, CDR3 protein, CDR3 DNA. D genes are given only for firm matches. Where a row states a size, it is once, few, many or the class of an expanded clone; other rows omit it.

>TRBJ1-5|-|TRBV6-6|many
CASSYSSGWTSTQHF
TGTGCCAGCAGTTACTCGTCAGGGTGGACCTCGACCCAGCATTTT
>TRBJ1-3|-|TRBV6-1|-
CASSEGGSGKNIYF
TGTGCCAGCAGCGAAGGCGGCTCTGGAAAAAACATATATTTT
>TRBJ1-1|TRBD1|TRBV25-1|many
CASSAPRTGGNTEAFF
TGTGCCAGCAGTGCCCCCCGCACAGGGGGCAACACTGAAGCTTTCTTT
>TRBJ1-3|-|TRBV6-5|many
CASSYSTPGHSSGNTIYF
TGTGCCAGCAGTTACTCGACCCCGGGACACAGCTCTGGAAACACCATATATTTT
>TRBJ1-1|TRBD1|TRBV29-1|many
CSTRQGSNTEAFF
TGCAGCACACGACAGGGGTCGAACACTGAAGCTTTCTTT
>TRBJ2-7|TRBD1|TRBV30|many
CASDRGLEQYF
TGTGCCTCTGACAGGGGGCTCGAGCAGTACTTC
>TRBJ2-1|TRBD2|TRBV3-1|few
CASSHRRLADNEQFF
TGTGCCAGCAGCCACAGAAGACTAGCGGACAATGAGCAGTTCTTC
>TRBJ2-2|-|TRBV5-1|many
CASAKGNTGELFF
TGCGCCAGCGCCAAGGGGAACACCGGGGAGCTGTTTTTT
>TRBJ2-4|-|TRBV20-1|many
CSARGGDSLSVQYF
TGCAGTGCTAGAGGCGGGGACAGCCTGTCGGTTCAGTACTTC
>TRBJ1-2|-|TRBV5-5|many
CASSVPGDYGYTF
TGTGCCAGCAGCGTCCCAGGGGACTATGGCTACACCTTC
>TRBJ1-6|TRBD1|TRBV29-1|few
CSVRDPGGNSTLNF
TGCAGCGTAAGGGACCCAGGGGGCAATTCAACCCTCAACTTT
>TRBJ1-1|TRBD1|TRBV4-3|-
CASSQRQGRHTEAFF
TGCGCCAGCAGCCAGAGACAGGGTAGGCACACTGAAGCTTTCTTT
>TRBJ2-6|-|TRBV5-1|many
CASSLRTSGANVLTF
TGCGCCAGCAGCTTGAGGACCTCTGGGGCCAACGTCCTGACTTTC
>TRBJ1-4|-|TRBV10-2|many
CASSGTLVSSEKLFF
TGCGCCAGCAGTGGAACCCTGGTCAGTAGTGAAAAACTGTTTTTT
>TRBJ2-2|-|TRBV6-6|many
CASSAIDSTGELFF
TGTGCCAGCAGTGCAATCGACAGCACCGGGGAGCTGTTTTTT
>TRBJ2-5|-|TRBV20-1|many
CSASGHQGETQYF
TGCAGTGCATCGGGCCATCAGGGGGAGACCCAGTACTTC
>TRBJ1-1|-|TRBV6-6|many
CASSYGVTEAFF
TGTGCCAGCAGTTACGGAGTAACTGAAGCTTTCTTT
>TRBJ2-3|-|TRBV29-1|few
CSVETGGALSTDTQYF
TGCAGCGTTGAGACCGGTGGAGCCCTGAGCACAGATACGCAGTATTTT
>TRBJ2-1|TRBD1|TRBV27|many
CASSFARGNEQFF
TGTGCCAGCAGTTTTGCCAGGGGGAATGAGCAGTTCTTC
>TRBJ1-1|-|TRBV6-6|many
CASSSPSGNTEAFF
TGTGCCAGCAGTTCGCCGAGTGGGAACACTGAAGCTTTCTTT
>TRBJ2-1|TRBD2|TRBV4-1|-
CASSSGLAGGEQFF
TGCGCCAGCAGCTCGGGACTAGCGGGGGGGGAGCAGTTCTTC
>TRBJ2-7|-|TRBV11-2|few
CASSRQGLKEQYF
TGTGCCAGCAGCCGACAGGGACTTAAAGAGCAGTACTTC
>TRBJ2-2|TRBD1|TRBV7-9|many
CASSRTGTGKTGELFF
TGTGCCAGCAGCAGGACCGGGACAGGGAAAACCGGGGAGCTGTTTTTT
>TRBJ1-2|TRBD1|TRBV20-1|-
CSAKTGGIGGYTF
TGCAGTGCTAAGACAGGGGGCATTGGGGGCTACACCTTC
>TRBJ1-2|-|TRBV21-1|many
CASNDGGRCYGYTF
TGTGCCAGCAACGATGGGGGTCGGTGCTATGGCTACACCTTC
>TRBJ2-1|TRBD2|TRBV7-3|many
CASSQGTSGDNEQFF
TGTGCCAGCAGCCAGGGGACTAGCGGGGACAATGAGCAGTTCTTC
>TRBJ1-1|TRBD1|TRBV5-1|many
CASSPGQENTEAFF
TGCGCCAGCAGCCCGGGACAGGAGAACACTGAAGCTTTCTTT
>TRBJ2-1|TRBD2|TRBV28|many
CASSLGAGDFYNEQFF
TGTGCCAGCAGTTTAGGGGCGGGAGATTTTTACAATGAGCAGTTCTTC